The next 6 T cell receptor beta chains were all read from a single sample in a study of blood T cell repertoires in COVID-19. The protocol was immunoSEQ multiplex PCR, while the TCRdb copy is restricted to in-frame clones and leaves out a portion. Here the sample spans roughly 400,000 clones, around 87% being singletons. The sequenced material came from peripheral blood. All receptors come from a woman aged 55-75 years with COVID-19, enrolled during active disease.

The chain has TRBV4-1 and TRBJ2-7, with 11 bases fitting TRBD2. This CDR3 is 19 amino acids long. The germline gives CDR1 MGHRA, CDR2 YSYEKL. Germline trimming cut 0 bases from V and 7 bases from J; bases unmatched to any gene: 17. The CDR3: CASSQDPTSGAPNRGEQYF. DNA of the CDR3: TGCGCCAGCAGCCAAGATCCGACTAGCGGGGCCCCCAACCGTGGGGAGCAGTACTTC.

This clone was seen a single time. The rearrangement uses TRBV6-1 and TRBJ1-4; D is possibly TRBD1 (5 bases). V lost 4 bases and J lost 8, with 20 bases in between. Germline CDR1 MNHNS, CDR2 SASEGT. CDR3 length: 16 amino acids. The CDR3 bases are TGTGCCAGCAGTGCCCCAGGGCTAGGGGTTGTCGAAAAACTGTTTTTT. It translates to CASSAPGLGVVEKLFF.

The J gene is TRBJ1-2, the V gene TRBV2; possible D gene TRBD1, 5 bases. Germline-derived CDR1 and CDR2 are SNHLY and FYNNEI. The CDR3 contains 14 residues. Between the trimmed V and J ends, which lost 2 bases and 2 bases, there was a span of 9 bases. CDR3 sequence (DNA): TGTGCCAGCAGTGAATACAGGATAAACTATGGCTACACCTTC. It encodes CASSEYRINYGYTF.

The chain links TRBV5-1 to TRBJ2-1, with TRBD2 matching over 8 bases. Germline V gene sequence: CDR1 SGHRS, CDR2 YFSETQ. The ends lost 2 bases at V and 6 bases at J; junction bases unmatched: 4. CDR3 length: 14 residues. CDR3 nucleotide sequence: TGCGCCAGCAGCTTTACGGGGGGGCCCAATGAGCAGTTCTTC. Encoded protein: CASSFTGGPNEQFF.

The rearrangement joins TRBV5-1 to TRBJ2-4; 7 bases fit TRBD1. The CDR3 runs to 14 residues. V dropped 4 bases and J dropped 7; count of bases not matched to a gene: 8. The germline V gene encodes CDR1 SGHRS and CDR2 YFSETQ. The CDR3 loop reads CASSPSGQLNIQYF. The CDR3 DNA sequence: TGCGCCAGCAGCCCCTCGGGACAGCTGAACATTCAGTACTTC. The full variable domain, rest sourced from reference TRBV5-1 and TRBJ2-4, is KAGVTQTPRYLIKTRGQQVTLSCSPISGHRSVSWYQQTPGQGLQFLFEYFSETQRNKGNFPGRFSGRQFSNSRSEMNVSTLELGDSALYLCASSPSGQLNIQYFGAGTRLSVL.

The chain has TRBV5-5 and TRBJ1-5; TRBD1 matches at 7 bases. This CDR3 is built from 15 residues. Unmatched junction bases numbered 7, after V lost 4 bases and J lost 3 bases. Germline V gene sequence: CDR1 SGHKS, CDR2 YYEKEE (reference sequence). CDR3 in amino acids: CASSMTGIDNQPQHF. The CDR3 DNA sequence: TGTGCCAGCAGCATGACAGGGATCGACAATCAGCCCCAGCATTTT.